This T cell receptor (beta chain) came from a study of chemoradiotherapy in HPV16-positive cancers. Study details: Two HPV16-positive patients' cells yielded candidate HPV-specific clones and common motifs. Broader study findings: Functional assays defining HPV-specific T cells used only a couple of HPV16-positive patients. For HPV16-positive patients, expanding HPV-responsive T cells associated with longer recurrence-free survival.

Sequencing used immunoSEQ multiplex PCR; TCRdb keeps in-frame clones, though not all of them. The sample includes roughly 28,000 clones, roughly nine tenths seen only once; the top ten take roughly a fifth. Trimming stripped 4 bases from V and 5 bases from J, with 15 bases between. Germline CDR1 is LNHNV and CDR2 is YYDKDF (reference sequence). This CDR3 is 14 amino acids long. Concerning this clone itself: Its antigen is currently unknown.

The sequence was collected from a human donor with HPV-associated anogenital cancer. The chain recombines TRBV15 with TRBJ2-7; no clear D. Sequencing was performed on blood, taken from a patient who underwent chemoradiotherapy. The CDR3 protein is CATSTHSNRDEQYF. The CDR3 DNA follows: TGTGCCACCAGCACCCATTCAAACCGGGACGAGCAGTACTTC.